This T cell receptor beta chain comes out of a study of T-cell memory formation after mild COVID-19. Findings and limits, study-wide: CD4/CD8 balance characterized clones contracting day 15 to 85, and CD4+ skew characterized later expanders.

J gave up 1 base and V 1 base, and 3 bases lay outside the gene matches. The V gene's germline CDR1 is LNHNV and CDR2 YYDKDF (reference sequence). The CDR3 sequence is 16 residues long. This clonotype was detected a few times. What it binds is unknown. TCRdb redid the calling of the 5' RACE reads with MiXCR, one entry per CDR3 protein. The sample lists about 560,000 distinct CDR3 sequences, 18% occurring once. The chain carries TRBV15 and TRBJ2-3, with 9 bases aligning to TRBD2. Material: PBMCs or a T cell subset sorted from them (not recorded which). This sequence originates from an adult woman who had mild COVID-19 (a few samples of this study predate the infection). Cell type and time point are not known. CDR3 in DNA: TGTGCCACCAGCAGAGTAGCGGGAGTTGGCACAGATACGCAGTATTTT. Its protein is CATSRVAGVGTDTQYF.